Listed here are 10 T cell receptor beta chains from one sample, sequenced in a study of beta chain features in type 1 diabetes. Every bit of the isolated RNA underwent reverse transcription, so sequencing read expressed TCRB transcripts. The data were produced by immunoSEQ multiplex PCR, yet TCRdb's version contains in-frame clones alone and is incomplete. This table holds 360,000 or so clones, around a fifth found once. Material: naive CD4+ T cells from blood. These receptors were obtained from a woman aged 18-30 years in good health.

The CDR3 protein is CASSFNAGQETQYF. For the CDR3, the DNA is TGTGCCAGCAGCTTTAACGCGGGCCAAGAGACCCAGTACTTC. This chain uses TRBV7-9 with TRBJ2-5; perhaps TRBD2 as D (5 bases). Germline values: CDR1 SEHNR, CDR2 FQNEAQ (reference sequence). V was clipped by 3 bases and J by 1 base, with 9 bases between them. The CDR3 loop spans 14 amino acids.

The rearrangement joins TRBV4-1 to TRBJ1-1, with D hard to call. Germline V CDR1 and CDR2: MGHRA, YSYEKL. With 2 bases removed from V and 6 bases from J, the gap between germline ends came to 16 bases. This CDR3 contains 15 residues. The CDR3 loop reads CASSQIAAVGAEAFF. Written as DNA, the CDR3 is TGCGCCAGCAGCCAAATAGCGGCGGTTGGTGCTGAAGCTTTCTTT.

There are a few counts of this clone. The chain combines TRBV25-1 with TRBJ2-1; D is possibly TRBD1 (5 bases). Germline V gene lookup returns CDR1 MGHDK and CDR2 SYGVNS. This CDR3 region has 15 residues. V was trimmed by 0 bases and J by 1 base, leaving 7 bases between them. This chain's CDR3 is CASSEYGHSYNEQFF. The CDR3 bases are TGTGCCAGCAGTGAATACGGACATTCCTACAATGAGCAGTTCTTC.

The chain carries TRBV29-1 and TRBJ1-1; TRBD1 might be the D (5 bases). CDR3 size: 14 residues. The V and J ends lost 5 bases and 2 bases respectively, with 15 bases between them. The V gene's germline CDR1 is SQVTM and CDR2 ANQGSEA. The CDR3: CSVHLTVFNTEAFF. As DNA, the CDR3 is TGCAGCGTTCACCTGACAGTCTTCAACACTGAAGCTTTCTTT.

V is TRBV5-1 and J is TRBJ2-2; no definite D call. This CDR3 region has 14 residues. V was pared by 1 base and J by 3 bases, with 7 bases between. Germline CDR1 SGHRS, CDR2 YFSETQ. CDR3 sequence (DNA): TGCGCCAGCAGCTTGCTGCCAGACACCGGGGAGCTGTTTTTT. This translates into CASSLLPDTGELFF.

V and J are TRBV5-6 and TRBJ2-1; the D gene is possibly TRBD2 (5 bases). Germline assignment: CDR1 SGHDT and CDR2 YYEEEE. The CDR3 contains 13 residues. V was cut by 3 bases and J by 4 bases, with 8 bases left in between. DNA for the CDR3: TGTGCCAGCAGCTCTGGGGAGTACAATGAGCAGTTCTTC. Encoded protein: CASSSGEYNEQFF.

The chain's CDR3 is CASSQGRTRYNEQFF. In DNA form, the CDR3 reads TGTGCCAGCAGCCAAGGGCGGACTCGTTACAATGAGCAGTTCTTC. The V gene is TRBV11-2, the J gene TRBJ2-1, with a tentative D call TRBD2 (5 bases). CDR3 length equals 15 residues. V was pared by 5 bases and J by 4 bases, with 15 bases between. Per the germline V gene, CDR1 is SGHAT and CDR2 is FQNNGV.

This clone has more than one count but fewer than ten. DNA for the CDR3: TGCGCCAGCAGCTATGGACTAGCGGGAGGGCCATGGGAGACCCAGTACTTC. This gives the protein CASSYGLAGGPWETQYF. V gene TRBV5-1 combines with J gene TRBJ2-5, with 15 bases that match TRBD2. CDR1 is SGHRS, CDR2 YFSETQ, per germline. The ends lost 3 bases at V and 5 bases at J; junction bases unmatched: 8. The CDR3 covers 17 residues.

The chain uses TRBV2 and TRBJ1-1; no definite D call. Per germline, CDR1 SNHLY and CDR2 FYNNEI. Trimming shortened V by 6 bases and J by 0 bases, and 11 bases separated the two germline ends. The CDR3 is made up of 14 amino acids. CDR3 region: CASRSNQVNTEAFF. CDR3 nucleotide sequence: TGTGCCAGCAGATCTAATCAGGTGAACACTGAAGCTTTCTTT.

The rearrangement joins TRBV4-2 to TRBJ1-6, with D hard to call. V was shortened by 4 bases and J by 8 bases, with 12 bases between the two germline ends. CDR1 and CDR2 from the germline V gene are LGHNA and YNFKEQ. This CDR3 is 14 amino acids long. CDR3 nucleotides: TGTGCCAGCAGCCTGAGGGTTTTGGATTCACCCCTCCACTTT. Protein sequence: CASSLRVLDSPLHF.